This passage covers 30 T cell receptor beta chains from one sample sequenced in a study of response to subunit inactivated influenza vaccine. MiXCR, applied by TCRdb to the RT-PCR reads, yields one record per CDR3 protein. Altogether 650,000 or so distinct CDR3 sequences are present, roughly 15% being singletons, with the ten largest covering 6% to 9.5%. The sample here was PBMCs from blood, taken less than 15 days before vaccination. The source is a man aged 45 to 65 who received an inactivated influenza vaccine.

The chain couples TRBV11-2 to TRBJ2-7, with unresolved D. Trimming shortened V by 2 bases and J by 3 bases, and 8 bases separated the two germline ends. The CDR3 has 13 amino acids. Germline CDR1 is SGHAT and CDR2 is FQNNGV. The CDR3, as DNA: TGTGCCAGCAGCTTACGGGTCGACTACGAGCAGTACTTC. Translation: CASSLRVDYEQYF.

The rearrangement links TRBV5-1 to TRBJ1-1; unclear D gene. This CDR3 is built from 13 residues. V lost 0 bases and J 8 bases, leaving 11 bases between the germline ends. CDR1 is SGHRS and CDR2 is YFSETQ in the germline V gene. DNA for the CDR3: TGCGCCAGCAGCTTGGCCCGCGGGAGAGAAGCTTTCTTT. It yields the protein CASSLARGREAFF.

CDR3 sequence reads: CASSFSGTSGETQYF. In nucleotides, the CDR3 is TGTGCCAGCAGTTTTTCCGGGACTAGCGGTGAGACCCAGTACTTC. The gene calls are TRBV28 and TRBJ2-5; TRBD2 matches 11 bases. Per the germline V gene, CDR1 is MDHEN and CDR2 is SYDVKM. The CDR3 is 15 amino acids. The V segment lost 3 bases and the J segment 5 bases; nucleotides outside the gene matches: 5.

This clonotype was seen repeatedly, ten times or more. The chain carries TRBV25-1 and TRBJ1-5; D may be TRBD1 (6 bases). This CDR3 is built from 14 residues. The V gene lost 5 bases and the J gene lost 2 bases, with 10 bases spanning the gap. Germline CDR1 and CDR2: MGHDK and SYGVNS. This CDR3 reads CASSQTGRNQPQHF. In nucleotides, the CDR3 is TGTGCCAGCAGTCAAACAGGGCGCAATCAGCCCCAGCATTTT.

The CDR3 protein is CASRTIRTLSYTF. The CDR3 DNA sequence: TGTGCCAGCAGAACAATTCGGACTTTAAGCTACACCTTC. This chain uses TRBV28 with TRBJ1-2; D is undetermined. V was clipped by 6 bases and J by 9 bases, with 17 bases between them. This CDR3 has 13 residues. CDR1 is MDHEN, CDR2 SYDVKM, per germline.

This clonotype came up a few times. The J gene is TRBJ2-7, the V gene TRBV5-6, with D tentatively TRBD1 (6 bases). The germline V and J ends were trimmed by 0 bases and 6 bases, with 16 bases remaining between them. The germline CDR1 and CDR2 sequences are SGHDT and YYEEEE. The CDR3 has 15 amino acids. The CDR3 nucleotides are TGTGCCAGCAGCTTGGCCGGGACAATACCCCGCGAGCAGTACTTC. Translation: CASSLAGTIPREQYF.

The rearrangement uses TRBV5-1 and TRBJ1-6; TRBD1 matches at 7 bases. The germline V gene encodes CDR1 SGHRS and CDR2 YFSETQ. The CDR3 runs to 13 residues. V lost 4 bases and J lost 8; bases outside the gene matches: 3. CDR3: CASSQTGHSPLHF. The CDR3 region has the DNA TGCGCCAGCAGCCAGACAGGGCATTCACCCCTCCACTTT.

This clonotype occurred many times. The genes are TRBV7-2 and TRBJ2-5; D unclear. Germline V CDR1 and CDR2: SGHTA, FQGNSA. The CDR3 length is 14 residues. Trimming removed 3 bases from V and 5 bases from J, with 13 bases in between. The CDR3 coding sequence is TGTGCCAGCAGCTTTGGTATTAGGGTGGAGACCCAGTACTTC. It specifies CASSFGIRVETQYF.

The V call is TRBV20-1, the J call TRBJ2-5; 8 bases are a match to TRBD2. The ends lost 5 bases at V and 3 bases at J; junction bases unmatched: 8. Germline V gene sequence: CDR1 DFQATT, CDR2 SNEGSKA (reference sequence). CDR3 length: 14 residues. CDR3 amino acids: CSAVEVAGKETQYF. CDR3 DNA sequence: TGCAGTGCTGTAGAGGTAGCGGGGAAAGAGACCCAGTACTTC.

This sequence joins TRBV27 and TRBJ2-3; TRBD2 matches 9 bases. V shed 3 bases and J 2 bases; nucleotides not matched to a gene: 3. Germline CDR1 and CDR2: MNHEY and SMNVEV (reference sequence). The CDR3 runs 15 residues. CDR3 bases: TGTGCCAGCAGTTTCCTAGCGGGGTTCACAGATACGCAGTATTTT. This translates into CASSFLAGFTDTQYF.

The rearrangement uses TRBV7-9 and TRBJ2-3, with a possible D match to TRBD1 (7 bases). Trimming removed 1 base from V and 2 bases from J, with 16 bases in between. This CDR3 contains 17 residues. The germline CDR1 and CDR2 sequences are SEHNR and FQNEAQ (reference sequence). The CDR3 spells CASSLVPRGAHTDTQYF. The CDR3 DNA is TGTGCCAGCAGCTTAGTCCCCAGGGGGGCTCACACAGATACGCAGTATTTT.

The chain joins TRBV29-1 to TRBJ2-5, with D possibly matching TRBD2 (6 bases). The CDR3 extends over 12 amino acids. Germline CDR1 reads SQVTM; CDR2 reads ANQGSEA. V lost 4 bases to trimming and J lost 5 bases, with 11 bases between them. The CDR3 DNA follows: TGCAGCGTTGGGTGGGGGAGGGAGACCCAGTACTTC. Translation: CSVGWGRETQYF.

V and J are TRBV4-2 and TRBJ1-5; 8 bases line up with TRBD1. CDR3 size: 16 residues. Germline V lookup: CDR1 LGHNA, CDR2 YNFKEQ. J lost 5 bases, V lost 0 bases, and 6 bases had no gene match. The CDR3: CASSQEGRQGYQPQHF. Written as DNA, the CDR3 is TGTGCCAGCAGCCAAGAGGGACGACAGGGGTATCAGCCCCAGCATTTT.

In this sample, this clonotype turned up a few times. This chain connects TRBV30 to TRBJ2-7, with 12 bases identical to TRBD2. Trimming removed 4 bases from V and 7 bases from J; junction bases left unmatched: 8. CDR1 GTSNPN and CDR2 SVGIG come from the germline V gene (reference sequence). The CDR3 totals 14 residues. The CDR3, as DNA: TGTGCCTGGACGAGGACTAGCGGGACGCTTGAGCAGTACTTC. This translates into CAWTRTSGTLEQYF.

This chain uses TRBV5-1 with TRBJ2-3; TRBD1 aligns across 7 bases. The V gene's germline CDR1 is SGHRS and CDR2 YFSETQ. V was pared by 2 bases and J by 4 bases, with 16 bases of the junction left unmatched. The CDR3 contains 18 residues. The CDR3 spells CASSLLPPGQVPADTQYF. The CDR3 region has the DNA TGCGCCAGCAGCTTACTTCCTCCAGGACAGGTCCCAGCAGATACGCAGTATTTT.

This clonotype was found a few times. The CDR3 DNA sequence: TGTGCCAGCAGAAGACCGGGACTAGACACAGATACGCAGTATTTT. This translates into CASRRPGLDTDTQYF. The chain links TRBV2 to TRBJ2-3; 8 bases map to TRBD2. The CDR3 extends over 15 amino acids. J lost 2 bases, V lost 6 bases, and 7 bases had no gene match. Germline CDR1 and CDR2: SNHLY and FYNNEI.

This clonotype was detected many times. The V gene is TRBV5-6, the J gene TRBJ1-5; D may be TRBD1 (5 bases). V lost 5 bases and J lost 1, with 16 bases in between. The CDR3 contains 16 residues. Germline V lookup: CDR1 SGHDT, CDR2 YYEEEE. The CDR3 loop reads CASSQDGGGSNQPQHF. The CDR3 DNA reads TGTGCCAGCAGTCAAGATGGGGGGGGAAGCAATCAGCCCCAGCATTTT.

This clonotype was picked up a small number of times. V gene TRBV30 combines with J gene TRBJ1-2; D unresolved. In germline, CDR1 is GTSNPN, CDR2 SVGIG (reference sequence). Trimming removed 4 bases from V and 5 bases from J, with 14 bases in between. The CDR3 has 13 residues. CDR3 in DNA: TGTGCCTGGATAGATCCGGGATCATATGGCTACACCTTC. The encoded protein is CAWIDPGSYGYTF.

The V gene is TRBV29-1, the J gene TRBJ2-3; 8 bases align to TRBD2. V trimming: 2 bases; J trimming: 5 bases; junction bases outside the gene matches: 12. CDR3 length: 16 amino acids. In germline, CDR1 is SQVTM, CDR2 ANQGSEA. In DNA form, the CDR3 reads TGCAGCGTTGAATTACTCCGGGAGGGCCTAGTAGATACGCAGTATTTT. It encodes CSVELLREGLVDTQYF.

This clonotype was observed a few times. This sequence joins TRBV20-1 and TRBJ2-7, with 8 bases lining up with TRBD2. Germline values: CDR1 DFQATT, CDR2 SNEGSKA (reference sequence). This CDR3 spans 14 amino acids. Losses at the gene ends were 2 bases for V and 2 bases for J; bases not matched to a gene: 5. Here the CDR3 DNA reads TGCAGTGCTAGAAGGAACGGGAGGGCCTACGAGCAGTACTTC. Its protein is CSARRNGRAYEQYF.

The V call is TRBV12-3 or TRBV12-4, the J call TRBJ2-3; D possibly matches TRBD1 or TRBD2 (5 bases each). Trimming cost V 6 bases and J 2 bases, with 12 bases left between them. This CDR3 contains 14 residues. CDR3 DNA sequence: TGTGCCAGCAGGCCCGGGGCCCTCACAGATACGCAGTATTTT. This encodes CASRPGALTDTQYF.

This clonotype was detected only a few times. The rearrangement uses TRBV24-1 and TRBJ2-2, with unresolved D. The CDR3 is made up of 18 amino acids. Germline V gene sequence: CDR1 KGHDR, CDR2 SFDVKD. V lost 4 bases to trimming and J lost 0 bases, with 17 bases between them. This chain's CDR3 is CATSDPALDSANTGELFF. CDR3 sequence (DNA): TGTGCCACCAGTGACCCGGCGCTAGATTCGGCGAACACCGGGGAGCTGTTTTTT.

This clonotype came up a few times. Here the CDR3 reads CATSRQGNTGELFF. Written as DNA, the CDR3 is TGTGCCACCAGTCGGCAGGGGAACACCGGGGAGCTGTTTTTT. This rearrangement joins TRBV24-1 to TRBJ2-2; weak D call: TRBD1 (5 bases). V was clipped by 6 bases and J by 1 base, with 8 bases between them. The CDR3 contains 14 residues. CDR1 KGHDR and CDR2 SFDVKD come from the germline V gene.

This chain joins TRBV4-3 and TRBJ2-7, with D uncertain. Trimming removed 0 bases at V and 4 bases at J, with 7 bases between. The CDR3 sequence is 13 residues long. Per germline, CDR1 LGHNA and CDR2 YSLEER. This CDR3 reads CASSQDGIYEQYF. The CDR3 nucleotides read TGCGCCAGCAGCCAAGATGGAATATACGAGCAGTACTTC.

This clonotype was observed at least ten times. The V call is TRBV5-1, the J call TRBJ2-1; a possible D gene is TRBD1 (5 bases). V was pared by 4 bases and J by 0 bases, with 14 bases between. The CDR3 extends over 16 amino acids. The germline gives CDR1 SGHRS, CDR2 YFSETQ. CDR3 bases: TGCGCCAGCAGCGATACAGGCTTGAGCTCCTACAATGAGCAGTTCTTC. This codes for CASSDTGLSSYNEQFF.

This clonotype was found a few times. The CDR3: CASSSGGVTGELFF. The CDR3 DNA sequence: TGTGCCAGCTCTTCCGGGGGCGTCACCGGGGAGCTGTTTTTT. The genes are TRBV7-9 and TRBJ2-2; D is possibly TRBD1 or TRBD2 (6 bases each). This CDR3 is 14 amino acids long. Germline CDR1 reads SEHNR; CDR2 reads FQNEAQ (reference sequence). V was clipped by 8 bases and J by 4 bases, with 14 bases between them. Full variable domain (outside the CDR3, taken from reference TRBV7-9 and TRBJ2-2): DTGVSQNPRHKITKRGQNVTFRCDPISEHNRLYWYRQTLGQGPEFLTYFQNEAQLEKSRLLSDRFSAERPKGSFSTLEIQRTEQGDSAMYLCASSSGGVTGELFFGEGSRLTVL.

The chain has TRBV6-1 and TRBJ2-7, with D maybe TRBD2 (6 bases). The germline V and J ends were trimmed by 6 bases and 2 bases, with 14 bases remaining between them. Germline loops: CDR1 MNHNS, CDR2 SASEGT. This CDR3 comprises 14 residues. The CDR3 spells CASSPSGGPYEQYF. The DNA for the CDR3 is TGTGCCAGCAGCCCTTCCGGGGGTCCCTACGAGCAGTACTTC.

This clonotype was seen repeatedly, ten times or more. V and J are TRBV12-3 or TRBV12-4 and TRBJ1-5, with D uncertain. V shed 4 bases and J shed 0 bases, with 10 bases lying between them. The CDR3 is 15 residues long. The CDR3 DNA follows: TGTGCCAGCAGTTCCCCCCCCTATAGCAATCAGCCCCAGCATTTT. Translation: CASSSPPYSNQPQHF.

This clonotype was observed a handful of times. Here the CDR3 DNA reads TGTGCCAGCAAGGGGAATGGGGCAGGGCGGCGTGAGCAGTTCTTC. Protein product: CASKGNGAGRREQFF. This chain connects TRBV28 to TRBJ2-1; tentatively, D is TRBD1 (5 bases). V gave up 7 bases and J gave up 9 bases, with 22 bases separating them. The CDR3 length is 15 residues. CDR1 and CDR2 from the germline V gene are MDHEN and SYDVKM.

This chain connects TRBV29-1 to TRBJ2-1; no clear D gene. Trimming pared 4 bases from V and 9 bases from J, leaving 13 bases between. Per the germline V gene, CDR1 is SQVTM and CDR2 is ANQGSEA. This CDR3 is 12 amino acids long. The chain's CDR3 is CSVVVGRSEQFF. As DNA, the CDR3 is TGCAGCGTTGTGGTAGGGCGGTCTGAGCAGTTCTTC.